The rows below give T cell receptor beta chains drawn from one sample of a study of T cell responses to AZD1222 COVID-19 vaccine. The repertoire was sequenced with immunoSEQ multiplex PCR; TCRdb's copy has only in-frame clones and lacks some. The sample consists of tens of thousands of clones, 90% to 95% of them appearing once. The sequenced sample was peripheral blood, obtained on day 0 of MenACWY control vaccination. The receptor source for this set is an adult in good health. The CDR3 runs from the conserved cysteine through the conserved F or W. Fields, in order: J gene, V gene, CDR3 protein.

TRBJ2-5,TRBV7-2,CASSLAASGDGETQYF
TRBJ1-5,TRBV27,CASSLSLGGNQPQHF
TRBJ2-1,TRBV10-1,CASSAQRGYNEQFF
TRBJ1-5,TRBV2,CASSLRTNRNQPQHF
TRBJ2-3,TRBV5-6,CASSEQGLDTQYF
TRBJ2-7,TRBV28,CASSSRQGVRYEQYF
TRBJ1-1,TRBV1,CTSTSTGTRSATEAFF
TRBJ2-3,TRBV6-2/TRBV6-3,CASSFPAGVPDTQYF
TRBJ2-2,TRBV7-8,CASSLDYGELFF
TRBJ2-5,TRBV11-2,CASSLEGSGAETQYF
TRBJ2-7,TRBV29-1,CSVDVSGQGAGEQYF
TRBJ2-7,TRBV7-2,CASSLAPSGRIYEQYF
TRBJ1-4,TRBV2,CASSLQGARQTNEKLFF
TRBJ2-7,TRBV4-1,CASSHVPGGYEQYF
TRBJ2-2,TRBV28,CASSPTLAGGPGELFF
TRBJ1-2,TRBV10-3,CASEGIESGYTF
TRBJ1-3,TRBV4-2,CASSQRDRGGNAIYF
TRBJ2-1,TRBV30,CAWSPLAGGPYNEQFF
TRBJ1-3,TRBV19,CASSRTGNTIYF
TRBJ1-1,TRBV18,CASSPPFQGNTEAFF
TRBJ2-2,TRBV4-3,CASSQVGGNTGELFF
TRBJ1-2,TRBV5-6,CASSAGTEPIGYTF
TRBJ1-1,TRBV28,CASRTGWQQEDVNTEAFF
TRBJ1-1,TRBV27,CATQGNSEAFF